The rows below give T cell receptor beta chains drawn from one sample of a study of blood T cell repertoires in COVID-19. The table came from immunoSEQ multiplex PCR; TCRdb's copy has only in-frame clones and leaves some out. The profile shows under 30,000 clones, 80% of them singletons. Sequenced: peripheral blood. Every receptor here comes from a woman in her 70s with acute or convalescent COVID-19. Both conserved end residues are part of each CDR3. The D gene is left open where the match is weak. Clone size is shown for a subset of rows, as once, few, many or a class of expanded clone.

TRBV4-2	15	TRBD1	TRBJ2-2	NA	CASSRGQGSTGELFF	TGTGCCAGCAGCCGAGGACAGGGAAGCACCGGGGAGCTGTTTTTT
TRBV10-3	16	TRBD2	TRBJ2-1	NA	CAISESGAGGWDEQFF	TGTGCCATCAGTGAGTCAGGAGCGGGGGGCTGGGATGAGCAGTTCTTC
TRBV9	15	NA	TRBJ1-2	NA	CASSPDLRVPYGYTF	TGTGCCAGCAGCCCGGACTTGAGGGTTCCTTATGGCTACACCTTC
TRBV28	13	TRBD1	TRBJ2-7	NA	CASSPGTANEQYF	TGTGCCAGCAGTCCTGGGACAGCAAACGAGCAGTACTTC
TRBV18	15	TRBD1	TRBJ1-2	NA	CASSPTDRDFRGYTF	TGTGCCAGCTCACCTACCGACAGGGACTTTCGTGGCTACACCTTC
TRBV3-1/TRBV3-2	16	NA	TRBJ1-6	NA	CASTQGRSSYNSPLHF	TGTGCCAGCACTCAGGGTAGGAGCTCCTATAATTCACCCCTCCACTTT
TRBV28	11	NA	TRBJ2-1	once	CASSWLHEQFF	TGTGCCAGCAGTTGGCTCCATGAGCAGTTCTTC
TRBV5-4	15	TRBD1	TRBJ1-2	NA	CASSLLQGPNYGYTF	TGTGCCAGCAGCCTGTTACAGGGGCCTAACTATGGCTACACCTTC
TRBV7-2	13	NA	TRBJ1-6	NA	CASSSVGSSPLHF	TGTGCCAGCAGCTCGGTCGGTTCTTCACCCCTCCACTTT
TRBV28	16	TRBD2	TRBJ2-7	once	CATGGGSSSPDYEQYF	TGTGCCACCGGGGGGGGATCTAGTAGTCCGGACTACGAGCAGTACTTC
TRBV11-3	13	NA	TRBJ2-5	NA	CASSLGIQETQYF	TGTGCCAGCAGCTTGGGCATACAAGAGACCCAGTACTTC
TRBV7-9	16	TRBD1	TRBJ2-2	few	CASNLPDRANTGELFF	TGTGCCAGCAACCTCCCAGACAGGGCTAACACCGGGGAGCTGTTTTTT
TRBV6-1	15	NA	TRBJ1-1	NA	CASSDWGGSGTEAFF	TGTGCCAGCAGTGATTGGGGGGGCTCGGGCACTGAAGCTTTCTTT
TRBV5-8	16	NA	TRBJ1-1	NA	CASSPQGTKFNTEAFF	TGTGCCAGCAGCCCACAGGGAACTAAATTTAACACTGAAGCTTTCTTT
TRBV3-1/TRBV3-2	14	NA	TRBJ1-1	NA	CASSQARGNTEAFF	TGTGCCAGCAGCCAAGCCCGGGGGAACACTGAAGCTTTCTTT
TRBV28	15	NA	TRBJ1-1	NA	CASSLEIRIRSKAFF	TGTGCCAGCAGTTTAGAGATCCGCATCAGGTCGAAGGCTTTCTTT
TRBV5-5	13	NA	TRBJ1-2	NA	CASSSTGTYGYTF	TGTGCCAGCAGCTCTACAGGGACCTATGGCTACACCTTC